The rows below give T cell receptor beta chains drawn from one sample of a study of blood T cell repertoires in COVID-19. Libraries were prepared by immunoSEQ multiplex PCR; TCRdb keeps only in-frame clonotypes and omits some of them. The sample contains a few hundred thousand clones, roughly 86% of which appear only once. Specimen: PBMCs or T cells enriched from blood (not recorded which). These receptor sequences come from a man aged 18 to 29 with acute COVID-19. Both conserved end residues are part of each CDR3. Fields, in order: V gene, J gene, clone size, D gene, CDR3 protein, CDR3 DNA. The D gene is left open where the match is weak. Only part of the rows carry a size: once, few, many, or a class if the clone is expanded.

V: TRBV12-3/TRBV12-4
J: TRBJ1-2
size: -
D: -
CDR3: CASSLGHSTF
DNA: TGTGCCAGCAGTTTGGGCCATTCCACCTTC

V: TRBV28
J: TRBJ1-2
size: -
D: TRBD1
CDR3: CASSLRTGGPDNYGYTF
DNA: TGTGCCAGCAGTTTGCGAACAGGGGGGCCTGATAACTATGGCTACACCTTC

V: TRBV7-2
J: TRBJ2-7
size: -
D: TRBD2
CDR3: CASSSGTSGYEQYF
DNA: TGTGCCAGCAGCTCTGGGACTAGCGGGTACGAGCAGTACTTC

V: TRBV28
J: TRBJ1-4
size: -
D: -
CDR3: CASSLLAIGQTNEKLFF
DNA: TGTGCCAGCAGTTTATTAGCAATCGGACAGACTAATGAAAAACTGTTTTTT

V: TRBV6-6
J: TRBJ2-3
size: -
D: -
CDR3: CASSYETGKSTDTQYF
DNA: TGTGCCAGCAGTTACGAAACAGGGAAGAGCACAGATACGCAGTATTTT

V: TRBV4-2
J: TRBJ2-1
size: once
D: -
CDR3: CASSHPGDYNEQFF
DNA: TGTGCCAGCAGCCATCCAGGGGATTACAATGAGCAGTTCTTC

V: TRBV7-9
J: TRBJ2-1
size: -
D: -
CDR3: CASASEHEQFF
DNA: TGTGCCAGCGCCTCCGAGCATGAGCAGTTCTTC

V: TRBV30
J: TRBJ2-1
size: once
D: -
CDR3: CAWRWENEQFF
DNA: TGTGCCTGGAGGTGGGAGAATGAGCAGTTCTTC

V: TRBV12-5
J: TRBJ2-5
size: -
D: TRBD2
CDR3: CASGLVLWGGQETQYF
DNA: TGTGCTAGTGGTTTGGTACTATGGGGGGGCCAAGAGACCCAGTACTTC

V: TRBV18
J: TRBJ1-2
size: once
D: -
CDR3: CASSRRDFYGYTF
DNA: TGTGCCAGCTCACGCCGCGACTTCTATGGCTACACCTTC

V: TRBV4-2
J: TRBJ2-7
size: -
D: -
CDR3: CASSQGGYEQYF
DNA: TGTGCCAGCAGTCAGGGGGGCTACGAGCAGTACTTC

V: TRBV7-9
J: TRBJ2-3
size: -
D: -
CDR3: CASSLGELAVTDTQYF
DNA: TGTGCCAGCAGCTTAGGGGAACTAGCAGTCACAGATACGCAGTATTTT

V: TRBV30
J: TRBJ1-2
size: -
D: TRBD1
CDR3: CAWSVRQGVDDYTF
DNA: TGTGCCTGGAGTGTCAGGCAGGGGGTAGACGACTACACCTTC

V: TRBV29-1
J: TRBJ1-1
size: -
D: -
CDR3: CSVVRGAEAFF
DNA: TGCAGCGTTGTAAGGGGCGCTGAAGCTTTCTTT

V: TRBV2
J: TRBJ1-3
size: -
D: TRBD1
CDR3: CASPDRGPGNTIYF
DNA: TGTGCCAGCCCCGACAGGGGGCCGGGAAACACCATATATTTT

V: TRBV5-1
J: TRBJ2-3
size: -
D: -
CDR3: CASSGYSLSTDTQYF
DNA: TGCGCCAGCAGCGGATACAGTCTGAGCACAGATACGCAGTATTTT

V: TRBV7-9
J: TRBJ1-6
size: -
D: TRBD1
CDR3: CASSLAAAGGHSPLHF
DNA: TGTGCCAGCAGCTTAGCGGCGGCAGGGGGACATTCACCCCTCCACTTT

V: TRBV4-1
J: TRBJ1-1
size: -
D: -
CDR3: CASSQEELTNTEAFF
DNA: TGCGCCAGCAGCCAAGAAGAGCTCACGAACACTGAAGCTTTCTTT

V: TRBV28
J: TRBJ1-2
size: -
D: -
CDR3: CASSSATSYRVGYTF
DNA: TGTGCCAGCAGTTCCGCTACCTCATACAGGGTTGGCTACACCTTC

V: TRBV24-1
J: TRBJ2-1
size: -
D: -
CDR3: CATSEYGQLQFF
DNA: TGTGCCACCAGTGAATATGGACAGTTGCAGTTCTTC

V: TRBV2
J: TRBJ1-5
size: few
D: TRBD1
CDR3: CASTETGRQPQHF
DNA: TGTGCCAGCACCGAGACAGGGCGTCAGCCCCAGCATTTT

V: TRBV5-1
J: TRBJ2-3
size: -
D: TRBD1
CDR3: CASSGRQGTDTQYF
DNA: TGCGCCAGCAGCGGCCGACAGGGTACAGATACGCAGTATTTT

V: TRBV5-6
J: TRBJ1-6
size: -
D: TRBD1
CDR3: CASSLGSGGRGSPLHF
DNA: TGTGCCAGCAGCTTGGGATCAGGGGGCCGGGGTTCACCCCTCCACTTT

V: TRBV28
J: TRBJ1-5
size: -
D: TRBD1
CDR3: CASGTAQYSNQPQHF
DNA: TGTGCCAGCGGGACAGCCCAATATAGCAATCAGCCCCAGCATTTT

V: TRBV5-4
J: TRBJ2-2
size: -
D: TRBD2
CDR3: CASSLGLAGSNTGELFF
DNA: TGTGCCAGCAGCCTCGGACTAGCGGGGTCGAACACCGGGGAGCTGTTTTTT

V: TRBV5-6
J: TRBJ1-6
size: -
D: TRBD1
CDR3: CASSNRQGYNSPLHF
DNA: TGTGCCAGCAGCAATCGACAGGGATATAATTCACCCCTCCACTTT

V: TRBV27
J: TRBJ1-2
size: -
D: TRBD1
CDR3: CASSLGQGDGYTF
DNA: TGTGCCAGCAGTTTAGGGCAGGGGGATGGCTACACCTTC

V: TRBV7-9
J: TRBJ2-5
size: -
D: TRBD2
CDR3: CASRLAGGVETQYF
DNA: TGTGCCAGCAGACTAGCGGGAGGTGTAGAGACCCAGTACTTC

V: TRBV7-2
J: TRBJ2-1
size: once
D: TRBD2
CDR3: CASSLATSGAGFF
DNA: TGTGCCAGCAGCTTAGCGACTAGCGGGGCCGGGTTCTTC

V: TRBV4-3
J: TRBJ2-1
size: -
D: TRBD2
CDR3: CASSQGLAGGRGQFF
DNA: TGCGCCAGCAGCCAAGGACTAGCGGGTGGTAGGGGGCAGTTCTTC

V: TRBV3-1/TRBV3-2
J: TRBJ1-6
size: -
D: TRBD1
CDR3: CASSGTGSDNSPLHF
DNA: TGTGCCAGCAGCGGGACAGGGTCCGATAATTCACCCCTCCACTTT

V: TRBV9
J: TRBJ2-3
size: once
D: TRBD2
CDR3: CASSVGEGSTASTDTQYF
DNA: TGTGCCAGCAGCGTAGGGGAGGGCTCAACGGCCAGCACAGATACGCAGTATTTT

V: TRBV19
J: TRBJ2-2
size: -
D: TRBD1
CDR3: CASSGRGQGANTGELFF
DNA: TGTGCCAGTAGTGGCCGCGGACAGGGGGCCAACACCGGGGAGCTGTTTTTT

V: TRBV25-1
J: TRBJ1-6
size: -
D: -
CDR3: CASSSPGDNSPLHF
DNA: TGTGCCAGCAGTTCCCCCGGAGATAATTCACCCCTCCACTTT

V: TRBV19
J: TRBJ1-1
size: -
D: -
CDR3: CASSVARGTEAFF
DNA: TGTGCCAGTAGTGTCGCGCGTGGCACTGAAGCTTTCTTT

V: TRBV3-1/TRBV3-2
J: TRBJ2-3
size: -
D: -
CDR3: CASSQAFAGVTDTQYF
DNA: TGTGCCAGCAGCCAAGCCTTCGCGGGCGTCACAGATACGCAGTATTTT

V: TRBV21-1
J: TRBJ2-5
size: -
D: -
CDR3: CASSGRSSLTGKETQYF
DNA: TGTGCCAGCAGCGGGCGATCTAGCCTGACAGGTAAAGAGACCCAGTACTTC

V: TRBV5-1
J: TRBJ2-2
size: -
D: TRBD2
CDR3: CASSFASGTSGELFF
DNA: TGCGCCAGCAGCTTTGCTAGCGGGACGTCCGGGGAGCTGTTTTTT

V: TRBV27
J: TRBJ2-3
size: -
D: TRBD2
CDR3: CASSFLPSGSTDTQYF
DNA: TGTGCCAGCAGTTTCTTGCCTAGCGGGAGCACAGATACGCAGTATTTT

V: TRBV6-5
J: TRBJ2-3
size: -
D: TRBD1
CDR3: CASSRDRVTDTQYF
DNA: TGTGCCAGCAGTCGAGACAGGGTAACAGATACGCAGTATTTT

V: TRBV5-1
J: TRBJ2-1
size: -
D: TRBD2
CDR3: CASSKGLAGVNEQFF
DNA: TGCGCCAGCAGCAAAGGACTAGCGGGAGTAAATGAGCAGTTCTTC

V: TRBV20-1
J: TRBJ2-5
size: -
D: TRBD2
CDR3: CSAGVGGSETQYF
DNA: TGCAGTGCTGGTGTGGGCGGGAGCGAGACCCAGTACTTC

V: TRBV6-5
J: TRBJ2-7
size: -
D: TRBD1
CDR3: CASSYLGQGASNEQYF
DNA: TGTGCCAGCAGTTACCTGGGACAGGGGGCGAGTAACGAGCAGTACTTC

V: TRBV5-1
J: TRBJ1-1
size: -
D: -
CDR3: CASSTGNTEAFF
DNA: TGCGCCAGCAGTACAGGGAATACTGAAGCTTTCTTT

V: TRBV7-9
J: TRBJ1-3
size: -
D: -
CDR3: CASSSFLTAHSGNTIYF
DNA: TGTGCCAGCAGCTCCTTCTTGACAGCCCACTCTGGAAACACCATATATTTT

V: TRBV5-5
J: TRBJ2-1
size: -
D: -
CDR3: CASSSQEIDEQFF
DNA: TGTGCCAGCAGCTCGCAGGAAATAGACGAGCAGTTCTTC

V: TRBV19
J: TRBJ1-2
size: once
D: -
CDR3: CASTHDRNYGYTF
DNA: TGTGCCAGTACTCACGACAGAAACTATGGCTACACCTTC

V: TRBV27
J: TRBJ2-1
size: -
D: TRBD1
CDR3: CASSLSMGQGSNEQFF
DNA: TGTGCCAGCAGTTTATCGATGGGACAGGGGAGCAATGAGCAGTTCTTC

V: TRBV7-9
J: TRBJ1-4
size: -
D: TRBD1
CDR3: CASSLEDRERSLFF
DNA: TGTGCCAGCAGCTTAGAAGACAGGGAGAGGAGTCTGTTTTTT

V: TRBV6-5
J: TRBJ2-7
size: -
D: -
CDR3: CASSPRTVTYEQYF
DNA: TGTGCCAGCAGTCCCAGGACAGTAACTTACGAGCAGTACTTC

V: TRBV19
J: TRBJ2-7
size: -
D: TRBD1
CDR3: CASSPTTGGENYEQYF
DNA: TGTGCCAGTAGTCCGACAACAGGGGGCGAGAACTACGAGCAGTACTTC

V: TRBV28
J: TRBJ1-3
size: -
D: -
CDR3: CASSTLVGFLSGNTIYF
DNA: TGTGCCAGCAGTACGTTAGTCGGGTTTCTCTCTGGAAACACCATATATTTT

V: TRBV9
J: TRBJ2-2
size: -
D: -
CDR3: CASSVGLLRGGDTGELFF
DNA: TGTGCCAGCAGCGTAGGCCTCTTGAGAGGGGGTGATACCGGGGAGCTGTTTTTT

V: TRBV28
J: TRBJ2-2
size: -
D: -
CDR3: CASSLWPGELFF
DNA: TGTGCCAGCAGTTTGTGGCCCGGGGAGCTGTTTTTT

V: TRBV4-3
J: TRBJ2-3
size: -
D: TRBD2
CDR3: CASSQSGPGLAGADTQYF
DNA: TGCGCCAGCAGCCAAAGCGGCCCGGGACTAGCGGGAGCAGATACGCAGTATTTT

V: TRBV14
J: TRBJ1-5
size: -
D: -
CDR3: CASSQAGSQPQHF
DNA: TGTGCCAGCAGCCAAGCGGGGAGTCAGCCCCAGCATTTT

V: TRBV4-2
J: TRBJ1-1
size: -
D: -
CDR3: CASSQGTGSEAFF
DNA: TGTGCCAGCAGCCAAGGAACAGGGTCTGAAGCTTTCTTT